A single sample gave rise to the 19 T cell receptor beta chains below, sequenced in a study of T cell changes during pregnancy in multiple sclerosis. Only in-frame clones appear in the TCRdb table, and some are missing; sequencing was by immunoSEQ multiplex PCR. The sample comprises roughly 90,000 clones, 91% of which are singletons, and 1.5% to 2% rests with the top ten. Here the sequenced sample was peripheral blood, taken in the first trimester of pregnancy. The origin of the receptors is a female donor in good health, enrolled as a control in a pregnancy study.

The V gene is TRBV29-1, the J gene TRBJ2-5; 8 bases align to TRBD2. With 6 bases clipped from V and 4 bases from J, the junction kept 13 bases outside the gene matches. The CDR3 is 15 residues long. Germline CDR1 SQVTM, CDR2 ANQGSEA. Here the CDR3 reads CSVPRRSGGAETQYF. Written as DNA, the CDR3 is TGCAGCGTCCCAAGGAGGAGCGGGGGTGCAGAGACCCAGTACTTC.

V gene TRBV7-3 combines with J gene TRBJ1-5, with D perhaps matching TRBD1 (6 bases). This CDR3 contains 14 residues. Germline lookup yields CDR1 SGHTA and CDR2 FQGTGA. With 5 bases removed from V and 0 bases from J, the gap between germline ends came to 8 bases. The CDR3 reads CASSPTGSNQPQHF. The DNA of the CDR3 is TGTGCCAGCAGCCCGACAGGTAGCAATCAGCCCCAGCATTTT.

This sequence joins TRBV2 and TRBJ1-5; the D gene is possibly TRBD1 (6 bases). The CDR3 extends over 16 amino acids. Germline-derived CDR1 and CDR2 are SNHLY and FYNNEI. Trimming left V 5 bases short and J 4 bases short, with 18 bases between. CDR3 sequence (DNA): TGTGCCAGCAGTACAGGGATAAGGGTGGTGAATCAGCCCCAGCATTTT. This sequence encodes CASSTGIRVVNQPQHF.

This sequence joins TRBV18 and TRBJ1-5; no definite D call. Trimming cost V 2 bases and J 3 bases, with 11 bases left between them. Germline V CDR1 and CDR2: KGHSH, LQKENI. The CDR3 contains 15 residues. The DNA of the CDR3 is TGTGCCAGCTCACCAGTTCTGGCAGACAATCAGCCCCAGCATTTT. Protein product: CASSPVLADNQPQHF. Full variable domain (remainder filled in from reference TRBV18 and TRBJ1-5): NAGVMQNPRHLVRRRGQEARLRCSPMKGHSHVYWYRQLPEEGLKFMVYLQKENIIDESGMPKERFSAEFPKEGPSILRIQQVVRGDSAAYFCASSPVLADNQPQHFGDGTRLSIL.

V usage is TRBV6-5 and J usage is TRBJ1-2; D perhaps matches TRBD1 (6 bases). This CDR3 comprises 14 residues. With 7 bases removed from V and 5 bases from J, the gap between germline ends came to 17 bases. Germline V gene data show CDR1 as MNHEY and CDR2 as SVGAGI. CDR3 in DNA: TGTGCCAGCACTTCCACAGGGTGGGGTTATGGCTACACCTTC. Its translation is CASTSTGWGYGYTF.

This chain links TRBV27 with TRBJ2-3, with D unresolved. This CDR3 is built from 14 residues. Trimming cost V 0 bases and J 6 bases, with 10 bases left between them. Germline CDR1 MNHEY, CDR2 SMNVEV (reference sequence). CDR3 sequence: CASSLSWFQDTQYF. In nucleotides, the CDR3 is TGTGCCAGCAGTTTATCGTGGTTCCAGGATACGCAGTATTTT.

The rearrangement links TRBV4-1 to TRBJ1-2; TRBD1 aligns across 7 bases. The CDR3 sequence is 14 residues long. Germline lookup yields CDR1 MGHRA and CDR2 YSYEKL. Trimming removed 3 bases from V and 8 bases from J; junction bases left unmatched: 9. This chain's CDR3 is CASSQVGTVEGYTF. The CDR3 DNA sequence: TGCGCCAGCAGCCAGGTTGGGACAGTGGAGGGCTACACCTTC.

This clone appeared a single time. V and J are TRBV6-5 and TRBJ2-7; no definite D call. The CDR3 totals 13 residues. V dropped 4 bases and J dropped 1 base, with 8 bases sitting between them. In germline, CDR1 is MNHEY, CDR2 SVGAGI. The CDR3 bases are TGTGCCAGCAGTTCAAGACAATCCTACGAGCAGTACTTC. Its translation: CASSSRQSYEQYF.

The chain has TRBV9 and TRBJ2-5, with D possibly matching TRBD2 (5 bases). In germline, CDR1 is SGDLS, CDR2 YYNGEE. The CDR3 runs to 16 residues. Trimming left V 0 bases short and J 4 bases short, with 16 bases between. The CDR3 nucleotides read TGTGCCAGCAGCGTAGGGACGGCACTAGAGGGAGAGACCCAGTACTTC. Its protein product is CASSVGTALEGETQYF.

The CDR3 DNA follows: TGTGCCAGCAGCTTAGGTGTCGCAGGGTTCGGTCAGCCCCAGCATTTT. Encoded protein: CASSLGVAGFGQPQHF. The rearrangement joins TRBV7-2 to TRBJ1-5, with a tentative D call TRBD1 (5 bases). CDR3 length: 16 amino acids. Germline assignment: CDR1 SGHTA and CDR2 FQGNSA. The germline V and J ends were trimmed by 1 base and 6 bases, with 16 bases remaining between them. Full variable domain (remainder filled in from reference TRBV7-2 and TRBJ1-5): GAGVSQSPSNKVTEKGKDVELRCDPISGHTALYWYRQSLGQGLEFLIYFQGNSAPDKSGLPSDRFSAERTGGSVSTLTIQRTQQEDSAVYLCASSLGVAGFGQPQHFGDGTRLSIL.

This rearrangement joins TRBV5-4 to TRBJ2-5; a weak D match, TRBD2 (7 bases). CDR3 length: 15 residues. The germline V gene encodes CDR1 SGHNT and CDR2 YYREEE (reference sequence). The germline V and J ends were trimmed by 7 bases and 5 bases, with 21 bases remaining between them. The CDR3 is CASHIWGGGGETQYF. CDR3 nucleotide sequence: TGTGCCAGCCACATTTGGGGGGGCGGAGGTGAGACCCAGTACTTC. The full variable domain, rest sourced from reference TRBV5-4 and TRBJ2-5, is ETGVTQSPTHLIKTRGQQVTLRCSSQSGHNTVSWYQQALGQGPQFIFQYYREEENGRGNFPPRFSGLQFPNYSSELNVNALELDDSALYLCASHIWGGGGETQYFGPGTRLLVL.

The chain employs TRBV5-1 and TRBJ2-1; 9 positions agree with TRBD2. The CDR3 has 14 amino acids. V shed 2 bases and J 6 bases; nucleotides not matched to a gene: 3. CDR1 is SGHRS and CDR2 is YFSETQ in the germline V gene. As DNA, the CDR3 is TGCGCCAGCAGCTTAGCGGGGGGCCCCAATGAGCAGTTCTTC. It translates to CASSLAGGPNEQFF.

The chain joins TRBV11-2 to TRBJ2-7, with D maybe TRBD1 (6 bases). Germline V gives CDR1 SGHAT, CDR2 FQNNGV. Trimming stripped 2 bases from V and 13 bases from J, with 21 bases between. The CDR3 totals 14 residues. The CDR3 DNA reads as TGTGCCAGCAGCTTATTAGATCTTCGGCAGGGGATTTACTTC. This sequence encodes CASSLLDLRQGIYF.

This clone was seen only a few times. CDR3 nucleotides: TGTGCCAGCAGTTACGGCGGGGGGGCCTGGGATACGCAGTATTTT. It specifies CASSYGGGAWDTQYF. The chain couples TRBV6-6 to TRBJ2-3, with 9 bases fitting TRBD2. CDR1 and CDR2 from the germline V gene are MNHNY and SVGAGI (reference sequence). The CDR3 spans 15 residues. With V trimmed by 2 bases and J by 6 bases, 6 bases remained unmatched.

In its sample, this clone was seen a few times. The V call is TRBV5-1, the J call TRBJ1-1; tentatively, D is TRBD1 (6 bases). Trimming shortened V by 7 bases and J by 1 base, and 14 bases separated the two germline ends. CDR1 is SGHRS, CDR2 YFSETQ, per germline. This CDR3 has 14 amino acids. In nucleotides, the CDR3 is TGCGCCAGCTCCCCGGACAGCCCGAACACTGAAGCTTTCTTT. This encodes CASSPDSPNTEAFF. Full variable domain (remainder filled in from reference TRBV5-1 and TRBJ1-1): KAGVTQTPRYLIKTRGQQVTLSCSPISGHRSVSWYQQTPGQGLQFLFEYFSETQRNKGNFPGRFSGRQFSNSRSEMNVSTLELGDSALYLCASSPDSPNTEAFFGQGTRLTVV.

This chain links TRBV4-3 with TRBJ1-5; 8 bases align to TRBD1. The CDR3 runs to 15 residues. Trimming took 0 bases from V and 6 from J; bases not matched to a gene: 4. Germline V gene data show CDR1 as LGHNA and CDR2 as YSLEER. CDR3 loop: CASSQETGGFQPQHF. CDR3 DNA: TGCGCCAGCAGCCAAGAAACAGGGGGTTTTCAGCCCCAGCATTTT.

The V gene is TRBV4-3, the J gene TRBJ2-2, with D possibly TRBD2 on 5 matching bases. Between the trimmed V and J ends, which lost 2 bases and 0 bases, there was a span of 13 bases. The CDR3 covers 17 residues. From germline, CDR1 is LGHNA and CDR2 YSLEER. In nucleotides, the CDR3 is TGCGCCAGCAGCCAACGGGGATTTGGCCCGAACACCGGGGAGCTGTTTTTT. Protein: CASSQRGFGPNTGELFF.

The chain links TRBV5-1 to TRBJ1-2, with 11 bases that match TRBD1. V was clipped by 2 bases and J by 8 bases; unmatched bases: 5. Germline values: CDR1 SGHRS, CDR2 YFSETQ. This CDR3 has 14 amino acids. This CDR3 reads CASSLGQGAGGYTF. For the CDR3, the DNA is TGCGCCAGCAGCTTAGGACAGGGGGCAGGAGGCTACACCTTC.

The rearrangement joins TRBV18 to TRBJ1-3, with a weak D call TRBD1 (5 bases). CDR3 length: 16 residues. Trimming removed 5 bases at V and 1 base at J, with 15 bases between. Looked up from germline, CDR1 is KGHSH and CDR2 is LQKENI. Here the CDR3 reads CASSFYAQGSGNTIYF. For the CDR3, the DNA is TGTGCCAGCTCATTCTATGCTCAGGGTTCTGGAAACACCATATATTTT. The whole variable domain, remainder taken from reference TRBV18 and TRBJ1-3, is NAGVMQNPRHLVRRRGQEARLRCSPMKGHSHVYWYRQLPEEGLKFMVYLQKENIIDESGMPKERFSAEFPKEGPSILRIQQVVRGDSAAYFCASSFYAQGSGNTIYFGEGSWLTVV.